Listed below are T cell receptor beta chains from one sample, sequenced in a study of T cells in tumors after PD-1 blockade. Clones were sequenced by immunoSEQ multiplex PCR, and TCRdb holds only the in-frame ones, with some missing. In the table there are about 59,000 clones, around 77% of which are singletons. The sequencing here drew on PBMCs, taken before anti-PD-1 treatment. The receptor source for this set is a human donor with basal cell carcinoma. Each CDR3 is given with its conserved first and last residue. Fields, in order: D gene, V gene, clone size, CDR3 length, J gene, CDR3 DNA, CDR3 protein. D genes are given only for firm matches. Rows give clone size only sometimes, using once, few, many, or a class for an expanded clone.

TRBD1	TRBV18	.	16	TRBJ2-6	TGTGCCAGCTCACCAGCAGGGGGCTCTGGGGCCAACGTCCTGACTTTC	CASSPAGGSGANVLTF
.	TRBV4-1	few	13	TRBJ1-2	TGCGCCAGCAGCCAAGACTCTGGGTACGGCTACACCTTC	CASSQDSGYGYTF
TRBD2	TRBV3-1/TRBV3-2	once	14	TRBJ2-7	TGTGCCAGCAGAAAGACTAGCGGGTTCTACGAGCAGTACTTC	CASRKTSGFYEQYF
.	TRBV4-1	.	14	TRBJ1-2	TGCGCCAGCAGCTCTACGACAGGAAACTATGGCTACACCTTC	CASSSTTGNYGYTF
.	TRBV5-1	.	16	TRBJ2-6	TGCGCCAGCAGCTTGACCACCGGGGCTGGGGCCAACGTCCTGACTTTC	CASSLTTGAGANVLTF
.	TRBV5-1	.	14	TRBJ1-4	TGCGCCAGCAGCAGAACAGTGGTTGATGAAAAACTGTTTTTT	CASSRTVVDEKLFF
.	TRBV6-5	once	15	TRBJ1-1	TGTGCTACTAACCCGAACAGCCCTTTGAACACTGAAGCTTTCTTT	CATNPNSPLNTEAFF
TRBD2	TRBV3-1/TRBV3-2	.	15	TRBJ2-4	TGTGCCAGCAGCCAAGGCAGCGGGGGGGCGGACATTCAGTACTTC	CASSQGSGGADIQYF
.	TRBV19	once	15	TRBJ1-2	TGTGCCAGTAGTATAGTACACGGAGAAAACTATGGCTACACCTTC	CASSIVHGENYGYTF
.	TRBV19	.	14	TRBJ1-2	TGTGCCAGTAGTCGGGGCACGGAGGGATATGGCTACACCTTC	CASSRGTEGYGYTF
.	TRBV2	few	14	TRBJ2-1	TGTGCCAGCAGTGAATCCATGGAGTACAATGAGCAGTTCTTC	CASSESMEYNEQFF
TRBD1	TRBV7-6	once	16	TRBJ1-2	TGTGCCAGCAGCCTAAGCCCATCCGGGACAGGGGAAGGCTACACCTTC	CASSLSPSGTGEGYTF
.	TRBV5-1	.	13	TRBJ2-2	TGCGCCAGCAGCTTAATCTCCACCGGGGAGCTGTTTTTT	CASSLISTGELFF
TRBD1	TRBV7-3	.	15	TRBJ2-3	TGTGCCAGCAGCTTACAAGGGGGCTCCCCAGATACGCAGTATTTT	CASSLQGGSPDTQYF
TRBD1	TRBV27	.	16	TRBJ1-1	TGTGCCAGCAGTTTAGGAAGACAGGGGGCTAGGACTGAAGCTTTCTTT	CASSLGRQGARTEAFF
TRBD1	TRBV13	.	16	TRBJ1-3	TGTGCCAGCAGCTTAGGCAGGGGGCTAAGAGGAAACACCATATATTTT	CASSLGRGLRGNTIYF
.	TRBV5-1	once	14	TRBJ2-5	TGCGCCAGCAGCTTGATGCTGCTCGAAGAGACCCAGTACTTC	CASSLMLLEETQYF
TRBD1	TRBV29-1	few	14	TRBJ1-1	TGCAGCGTTGTTGGGACAGGGGGCCGAACTGAAGCTTTCTTT	CSVVGTGGRTEAFF
.	TRBV6-1	.	14	TRBJ2-5	TGTGCCAGCAGTGAAGGCAGAAATCAAGAGACCCAGTACTTC	CASSEGRNQETQYF
.	TRBV9	.	16	TRBJ2-1	TGTGCCAGCAGCGTAGGTGGGGCCACTTCCTACAATGAGCAGTTCTTC	CASSVGGATSYNEQFF
.	TRBV27	many	16	TRBJ1-3	TGTGCCAGCAGTTTCGGTAGTCCTGAAACTGGAAACACCATATATTTT	CASSFGSPETGNTIYF
.	TRBV19	.	13	TRBJ2-5	TGTGCCAGCACTGGGCCCCGGTCGGAGACCCAGTACTTC	CASTGPRSETQYF
.	TRBV9	.	16	TRBJ2-1	TGTGCCAGCAGCACATCTCCGGCAGAGCGATTCAATGAGCAGTTCTTC	CASSTSPAERFNEQFF
.	TRBV5-1	.	15	TRBJ2-1	TGCGCCAGTACCAAAGGGGGGGCTTTAGTTAATGAGCAGTTCTTC	CASTKGGALVNEQFF
.	TRBV12-3/TRBV12-4	.	13	TRBJ2-7	TGTGCCAGCAGTTTAGAGGGCACCTACGAGCAGTACTTC	CASSLEGTYEQYF
.	TRBV29-1	.	13	TRBJ1-3	TGCAGCGTCGGACTGTCCTCTGGAAACACCATATATTTT	CSVGLSSGNTIYF
TRBD2	TRBV24-1	few	16	TRBJ2-3	TGTGCCACCAGTGACCCGACTAGCGGTGAGAGAGATACGCAGTATTTT	CATSDPTSGERDTQYF
TRBD1	TRBV18	.	15	TRBJ2-7	TGTGCCAGCTCACCACTCGCAGGGGGCAGGGACGAGCAGTACTTC	CASSPLAGGRDEQYF
.	TRBV29-1	.	15	TRBJ2-1	TGCAGCGTCCTTCGGGACGGATCAACCTACAATGAGCAGTTCTTC	CSVLRDGSTYNEQFF
.	TRBV30	.	14	TRBJ1-2	TGTGCCTGGAGTACTGGGGGGAATCACTATGGCTACACCTTC	CAWSTGGNHYGYTF
TRBD1	TRBV24-1	.	14	TRBJ1-2	TGTGCCACCAGTGATGGGGGACAGAACTATGGCTACACCTTC	CATSDGGQNYGYTF
.	TRBV30	.	14	TRBJ1-5	TGTGCCTGGGGATATCGGGGGAGCGATCAGCCCCAGCATTTT	CAWGYRGSDQPQHF
TRBD1	TRBV13	.	15	TRBJ1-2	TGTGCCAGCAGCCTGATAACAGGGGGCAACTATGGCTACACCTTC	CASSLITGGNYGYTF
.	TRBV18	.	14	TRBJ2-7	TGTGCCAGCTCACCAGCGGCAGATTCCTACGAGCAGTACTTC	CASSPAADSYEQYF
TRBD1	TRBV5-1	.	15	TRBJ1-5	TGCGCCAGCAGCTTGGGACAGGGAACCAATCAGCCCCAGCATTTT	CASSLGQGTNQPQHF
TRBD1	TRBV9	.	14	TRBJ2-7	TGTGCCAGCAGCTTAGGGACAGCCACCTACGAGCAGTACTTC	CASSLGTATYEQYF
.	TRBV7-9	.	16	TRBJ2-7	TGTGCCAGCAGCTTAATCAACCTTCAAGTCTCCTACGAGCAGTACTTC	CASSLINLQVSYEQYF
.	TRBV2	medium-sized	16	TRBJ2-7	TGTGCCAGCAGTGATACTCTAGCCTCCTCCTCCTACGAGCAGTACTTC	CASSDTLASSSYEQYF
.	TRBV4-2	.	17	TRBJ1-3	TGTGCCAGCAGCCAAGATTTAACAGTGAGCTCTGGAAACACCATATATTTT	CASSQDLTVSSGNTIYF
.	TRBV5-1	.	14	TRBJ1-1	TGCGCCAGCAGCCACAGATCCCTTGCGGATGAAGCTTTCTTT	CASSHRSLADEAFF
.	TRBV19	.	15	TRBJ1-5	TGTGCCAGTAGTCAGCTCGGGAGGGCTGAGCAGCCCCAGCATTTT	CASSQLGRAEQPQHF
.	TRBV6-4	.	13	TRBJ1-1	TGTGCCAGCAGTGGAGGGATGAACACTGAAGCTTTCTTT	CASSGGMNTEAFF
.	TRBV7-9	.	15	TRBJ1-4	TGTGCCAGCAGCTTAGCGCTCGGAGAAGGGGAAAAACTGTTTTTT	CASSLALGEGEKLFF
.	TRBV4-2	once	15	TRBJ1-2	TGTGCCAGCAGCCAAGATGACGGTTCTAACTATGGCTACACCTTC	CASSQDDGSNYGYTF
TRBD2	TRBV3-1/TRBV3-2	.	15	TRBJ2-5	TGTGCCAGCAGCCTAGCTAGCGGGGGAGGAGAGACCCAGTACTTC	CASSLASGGGETQYF
TRBD1	TRBV2	.	14	TRBJ1-6	TGTGCCAGCAGTCGGACAGGGGCCCAGGCGCCCCTCCACTTT	CASSRTGAQAPLHF
.	TRBV6-5	.	16	TRBJ1-1	TGTGCCAGCAGTTACTCCGGACATGGCGCTAACACTGAAGCTTTCTTT	CASSYSGHGANTEAFF